This TCR beta chain stems from a study of T cell responses to AZD1222 COVID-19 vaccine. Produced via immunoSEQ multiplex PCR; TCRdb's table is partial and in-frame only. This sample carries some 99,000 clones, roughly 86% of them seen once, and the ten largest clones take about 16%. The CDR3 consists of 12 residues. The germline gives CDR1 WNHNN, CDR2 SYGVQD (reference sequence). The V end lost 3 bases, the J end lost 9 bases, and 6 bases lay between the germline ends. Specimen: peripheral blood, collected 28 days after the second AZD1222 dose. V and J are TRBV10-1 and TRBJ1-6; no clear D. The origin of this receptor is an adult who received the AZD1222 COVID-19 vaccine. CDR3 sequence (DNA): TGCGCCAGCAGTGATCGATCTTCACCCCTCCACTTT. It specifies CASSDRSSPLHF.